A selection of T cell receptor beta chains follows, all from one sample in a study of PD-1 blockade in classical Hodgkin lymphoma. Repertoires were generated with immunoSEQ multiplex PCR, while TCRdb's copy carries only in-frame clones and drops some. The sample lists about 96,000 clones; 93% were seen once. The sample consisted of peripheral blood mononuclear cells (PBMCs), taken before the fourth cycle of nivolumab. These receptors were obtained from a human donor with classical Hodgkin lymphoma. Each CDR3 is given without its conserved first and last residue. D genes are given only for firm matches.

SVEKEGYEQY | . | TRBJ2-7 | TRBV29-1
AWSVQGNEKLF | . | TRBJ1-4 | TRBV30
ASRRWYEQY | . | TRBJ2-7 | TRBV28
ASSPGTGLDLNIQY | TRBD1 | TRBJ2-4 | TRBV28
SAWTGLSTDTQY | TRBD1 | TRBJ2-3 | TRBV29-1
ATLEHGFYGYT | . | TRBJ1-2 | TRBV28
ASSLLSGYEQY | . | TRBJ2-7 | TRBV25-1
ASSIGPGSKPQH | . | TRBJ1-5 | TRBV19
ASSPAWGGDTGELF | TRBD2 | TRBJ2-2 | TRBV9
AWSVRRPRPEGNGYT | . | TRBJ1-2 | TRBV30
ASSWIAGLTDTQY | TRBD2 | TRBJ2-3 | TRBV5-1
SALSNYGYT | . | TRBJ1-2 | TRBV20-1
ASRGYRSYNEQF | . | TRBJ2-1 | TRBV28
ASNWDRAYGYT | TRBD1 | TRBJ1-2 | TRBV6-1
AIKSDRGQPQH | TRBD1 | TRBJ1-5 | TRBV10-3
ASSDAGGTDTQY | . | TRBJ2-3 | TRBV6-4
ASSLRGGRTDTQY | . | TRBJ2-3 | TRBV5-4
ASSEGTGTYEQY | TRBD1 | . | TRBV2
ASSLDTGSREQF | . | TRBJ2-1 | TRBV5-4
ASSIGTDLTYEQY | . | TRBJ2-7 | TRBV9
AIRPTQTTVGEQY | . | TRBJ2-7 | TRBV10-3
SMYGPSTSNYGYT | . | TRBJ1-2 | TRBV29-1
ASSFGLGSGAGPQH | . | TRBJ1-5 | TRBV7-9
ASSSVREGNTIY | . | TRBJ1-3 | TRBV27
ASSMIQGMNQPQH | . | TRBJ1-5 | TRBV19
ASRSYRGSNTGELF | . | TRBJ2-2 | TRBV27